This TCR beta chain came from a study of T cell repertoires in cytomegalovirus infection. Study-wide background: Public TCR beta signatures indicated both CMV infection and matching HLA type.

TCRdb re-analysed the reads in MiXCR, keeping a single row per CDR3 protein. This sample has more than 400,000 distinct CDR3 sequences, with approximately 25% found just once. This clonotype was seen at least ten times. CDR3 size: 15 residues. Trimming pared 1 base from V and 1 base from J, leaving 10 bases between. CDR1 and CDR2 from the germline V gene are SGHTA and FQGNSA. This clonotype originated in a human donor in good health (CMV status not recorded). Some clones in this sample may be carry-over from other donors' samples. This chain connects TRBV7-2 to TRBJ2-5; weak D call: TRBD1 (5 bases). Sequencing input: PBMCs. The CDR3 bases are TGTGCCAGCAGCTTAGATAGGGGCAGCCAAGAGACCCAGTACTTC. Its translation is CASSLDRGSQETQYF.